This T cell receptor (beta chain) was documented in a study of beta chain features in type 1 diabetes. Study overall: All samples yielded around 98 million examined sorted cells.

This CDR3 spans 16 amino acids. V dropped 1 base and J dropped 4 bases, with 16 bases sitting between them. Germline loops: CDR1 SEHNR, CDR2 FQNEAQ (reference sequence). A note on this clone: Its antigen is still unknown.

Study results and limitations: Moderate yet significant TCRB CDR3 shortening was seen in Type 1 diabetes patients in all four CD4+ subsets.

What was sequenced were expressed TCRB transcripts, since all of the isolated RNA had been reverse transcribed. About 3.57 million reads, on average, came from each naive, central memory and regulatory T cell sample. The data were produced by immunoSEQ multiplex PCR, yet TCRdb's version contains in-frame clones alone and is incomplete. The sample includes some 110,000 clones, about 16% of them seen just once. Donors contributed one heparinised blood draw apiece, averaging approximately 0.12 L. Sequencing was performed on central memory CD4+ T cells from blood. J is TRBJ2-5 and V is TRBV7-9, with D possibly called TRBD1 or TRBD2 (5 bases each). This clonotype was obtained from a man aged 30-40 years with type 1 diabetes. The CDR3 DNA reads TGTGCCAGCAGCTTAGGCGGCAGGGCGAGGGTAGAGACCCAGTACTTC. It encodes CASSLGGRARVETQYF. Drawing the rest from reference TRBV7-9 and TRBJ2-5, the complete variable domain is DTGVSQNPRHKITKRGQNVTFRCDPISEHNRLYWYRQTLGQGPEFLTYFQNEAQLEKSRLLSDRFSAERPKGSFSTLEIQRTEQGDSAMYLCASSLGGRARVETQYFGPGTRLLVL.